This entry lists 8 T cell receptor beta chains sequenced from one sample in a study of HIV-infected patients and healthy controls. TCRdb redid the calling of the 5' RACE reads with MiXCR, one entry per CDR3 protein. The sample yields tens of thousands of distinct CDR3 sequences, less than 20% seen once. The source material was CD4+ T cells from blood. These receptors all come from a human donor in good health.

This chain joins TRBV6-6 and TRBJ1-4, with 10 bases that match TRBD1. From germline, CDR1 is MNHNY and CDR2 SVGAGI (reference sequence). This CDR3 has 15 residues. V lost 5 bases and J lost 12; bases outside the gene matches: 12. CDR3 in amino acids: CASSPPGQGLRELFF. In nucleotides, the CDR3 is TGTGCCAGCAGTCCCCCGGGACAGGGGTTAAGAGAACTGTTTTTT.

This clonotype has only a few counts. V and J are TRBV12-3 or TRBV12-4 and TRBJ2-1; TRBD1 matches 9 bases. This CDR3 has 15 residues. V was pared by 6 bases and J by 3 bases, with 6 bases of the junction left unmatched. CDR3 DNA sequence: TGTGCCAGCAGCCGGACAGGGGCTGGCTACAATGAGCAGTTCTTC. It encodes CASSRTGAGYNEQFF.

This chain links TRBV6-2 or TRBV6-3 with TRBJ2-5, with unresolved D. V was trimmed by 9 bases and J by 5 bases, leaving 13 bases between them. CDR1 MNHEY and CDR2 SVGEGT come from the germline V gene. This CDR3 contains 12 residues. The CDR3 loop is CASVRGRETQYF. The DNA of the CDR3 is TGTGCCAGTGTCAGAGGTCGGGAGACCCAGTACTTC.

This rearrangement joins TRBV7-8 to TRBJ1-5; D ambiguous. Germline values: CDR1 SGHVS, CDR2 FQNEAQ. The CDR3 has 13 amino acids. With 7 bases removed from V and 7 bases from J, the gap between germline ends came to 14 bases. CDR3 in amino acids: CASTHGGAQPQHF. CDR3 sequence (DNA): TGTGCCAGCACCCACGGCGGCGCGCAGCCCCAGCATTTT.

The chain recombines TRBV4-3 with TRBJ1-3; no reliable D call. V lost 4 bases and J lost 0, with 10 bases in between. This CDR3 has 15 amino acids. Germline V lookup: CDR1 LGHNA, CDR2 YSLEER. Written as DNA, the CDR3 is TGCGCCAGCAGCCCCCAGGAGAACTCTGGAAACACCATATATTTT. This sequence encodes CASSPQENSGNTIYF.

The chain is built from TRBV6-2 or TRBV6-3 and TRBJ2-2, with D tentatively TRBD1 (6 bases). CDR3 length: 15 residues. V shed 5 bases and J shed 1 base, with 11 bases lying between them. The germline V gene has CDR1 MNHEY and CDR2 SVGEGT. CDR3 in amino acids: CASSQTDRNTGELFF. CDR3 coding DNA: TGTGCCAGCAGTCAAACGGACAGGAACACCGGGGAGCTGTTTTTT.

The J gene is TRBJ2-6, the V gene TRBV5-1; no clear D. The CDR3 runs to 15 residues. Deletions cut 2 bases from V and 4 bases from J, with 10 bases between. Germline CDR1 and CDR2: SGHRS and YFSETQ. The CDR3, as DNA: TGCGCCAGCAGCTTATACACCACCGGGGCCAACGTCCTGACTTTC. Encoded protein: CASSLYTTGANVLTF.

This clonotype was observed at least ten times. This chain links TRBV7-2 with TRBJ2-5; perhaps D is TRBD1 or TRBD2 (5 bases each). CDR3 length equals 13 residues. Germline V gene lookup returns CDR1 SGHTA and CDR2 FQGNSA. The germline V and J ends were trimmed by 5 bases and 2 bases, with 9 bases remaining between them. CDR3 residues: CASSRGPQETQYF. The CDR3 nucleotides read TGTGCCAGCAGCCGGGGCCCACAAGAGACCCAGTACTTC.